These 6 T cell receptor beta chains share one sample of origin, sequenced in a study of T cells expressing NK-cell markers (dated by TCRdb to 2020 to 2021). Libraries were made using 5' RACE. The sequencing machine was an Illumina HiSeq 2000. After reprocessing by TCRdb, each CDR3 protein sequence is one entry, and no DNA is given. This sample's table lists more than 90,000 distinct CDR3 sequences. The ten largest clonotypes hold about 18% of the sample. Input material: blood T cells: a sorted CD56 or NKG2C T cell subset, CD4+ or CD8+ T cells, or bulk PBMC T cells (not recorded which). The receptor source for this set is a woman between 18 and 69 years old in good health.

J is TRBJ2-3 and V is TRBV7-9; TCRdb's D gene call, TRBD2, goes unchecked for lack of DNA. Germline V gives CDR1 SEHNR, CDR2 FQNEAQ (reference sequence). CDR3 length: 15 residues. The CDR3: CASTQGTSGGDTQYF.

V and J are TRBV6-1 and TRBJ2-3; TCRdb picks TRBD2, but there is no DNA to check that call. Germline V lookup: CDR1 MNHNS, CDR2 SASEGT. The CDR3 covers 15 residues. The CDR3 loop is CASSRLAGGQDTQYF.

The chain combines TRBV6-1 with TRBJ1-1; without DNA, the TCRdb call of TRBD1 cannot be checked. The germline V gene encodes CDR1 MNHNS and CDR2 SASEGT. The CDR3 contains 15 residues. The CDR3: CASSPGQTGPTEAFF.

The chain links TRBV6-2 or TRBV6-3 to TRBJ2-1. The CDR3 spans 12 residues. Germline lookup yields CDR1 MNHEY and CDR2 SVGEGT. CDR3 loop: CASSYVGNEQFF.

The chain carries TRBV3-1 and TRBJ2-1; the TCRdb D gene call, TRBD1, has no DNA to confirm it. The germline CDR1 and CDR2 sequences are LGHDT and YNNKEL (reference sequence). The CDR3 consists of 15 residues. Here the CDR3 reads CASSQGQRVYNEQFF.

The CDR3 region is CASTMGGPNEQFF. The genes are TRBV19 and TRBJ2-1; TCRdb names TRBD2, which stays unverified in the absence of DNA. Germline-derived CDR1 and CDR2 are LNHDA and SQIVND (reference sequence). CDR3 length: 13 residues. Using reference TRBV19 and TRBJ2-1 for the parts outside the CDR3, the full variable domain is DGGITQSPKYLFRKEGQNVTLSCEQNLNHDAMYWYRQDPGQGLRLIYYSQIVNDFQKGDIAEGYSVSREKKESFPLTVTSAQKNPTAFYLCASTMGGPNEQFFGPGTRLTVL.